This passage covers 20 T cell receptor beta chains from one sample sequenced in a study of cytomegalovirus exposure and HLA in healthy donors (dated by TCRdb to the late 2010s). Library generation was performed with the immunoSEQ multiplex PCR assay. The multiplex PCR relied on a mix of 60 forward primers for TCR Vbeta segments and 13 reverse primers for TCR Jbeta segments. What TCRdb holds here is the immuneACCESS table cut down to in-frame rearrangements. Part of the clones is not present; checked against another copy, under half of the missing clones reflect an unresolved V gene, and the others are unexplained. Recorded for this sample are over 90,000 clones; 79% of them occurred a single time. In total, the top ten clones hold roughly 4% of the sample. The material sequenced was PBMCs. Receptors originate from a man aged 45-60 years in good health and CMV-seropositive.

This clone appeared a few times. The V gene is TRBV6-6, the J gene TRBJ2-1; D might be TRBD2 (6 bases). Germline assignment: CDR1 MNHNY and CDR2 SVGAGI (reference sequence). This CDR3 comprises 15 residues. Deletions cut 3 bases from V and 10 bases from J, with 19 bases between. CDR3 region: CASSYGGIPGEEQFF. CDR3 coding DNA: TGTGCCAGCAGTTATGGAGGGATACCCGGGGAGGAGCAGTTCTTC.

The genes are TRBV5-1 and TRBJ1-2; possible D gene TRBD1, 6 bases. V shed 4 bases and J shed 8 bases, with 15 bases lying between them. The CDR3 sequence is 13 residues long. Germline CDR1 SGHRS, CDR2 YFSETQ. The CDR3 reads CASSVGAGAGYTF. DNA for the CDR3: TGCGCCAGCAGCGTTGGTGCAGGGGCCGGCTACACCTTC.

The chain carries TRBV5-8 and TRBJ2-3, with D uncertain. The ends were cut back, 0 bases at V and 6 bases at J, with 11 bases in the middle. This CDR3 region has 14 residues. CDR1 SGHTS and CDR2 YDEGEE come from the germline V gene. The CDR3 protein is CASSLELERDTQYF. The CDR3, as DNA: TGTGCCAGCAGCTTGGAGCTGGAGAGGGATACGCAGTATTTT.

The genes are TRBV19 and TRBJ1-1; TRBD1 agrees at 9 bases. The J segment lost 4 bases and the V segment lost 7 bases, leaving 4 bases of the junction unmatched. Germline V gene lookup returns CDR1 LNHDA and CDR2 SQIVND (reference sequence). The CDR3 has 13 residues. The CDR3 DNA follows: TGTGCCAGTACCCTGGACAGGGGCACTGAAGCTTTCTTT. This gives the protein CASTLDRGTEAFF.

The V and J genes are TRBV6-5 and TRBJ1-3, with D tentatively TRBD1 (6 bases). The V and J ends lost 7 bases and 0 bases respectively, with 13 bases between them. The CDR3 length is 15 residues. Germline loops: CDR1 MNHEY, CDR2 SVGAGI. The CDR3, as DNA: TGTGCCAGCAAAAGACAGGCGTACTCTGGAAACACCATATATTTT. This encodes CASKRQAYSGNTIYF.

Regarding this clone: Other DNA sequences of this sample code for an identical CDR3. The J gene is TRBJ2-3, the V gene TRBV5-6; TRBD2 aligns across 8 bases. Germline V gene lookup returns CDR1 SGHDT and CDR2 YYEEEE. The length of the CDR3 is 15 residues. V trimming: 0 bases; J trimming: 6 bases; junction bases outside the gene matches: 6. The CDR3 is CASSLGTGGPDTQYF. The CDR3, as DNA: TGTGCCAGCAGCTTGGGAACGGGAGGGCCTGATACGCAGTATTTT.

The chain couples TRBV28 to TRBJ2-5; D might be TRBD2 (5 bases). The DNA end is a closer match to TRBJ2-7, so the J assignment may be wrong. Germline-derived CDR1 and CDR2 are MDHEN and SYDVKM. This CDR3 has 15 amino acids. Written as DNA, the CDR3 is TGTGCCAGCACCTCACCCGGTGGAGGCACCTACGAGCAGTACTTC. Its protein is CASTSPGGGTYEQYF.

This rearrangement joins TRBV29-1 to TRBJ2-7; 10 bases map to TRBD1. The ends lost 6 bases at V and 5 bases at J; junction bases unmatched: 10. Germline CDR1 reads SQVTM; CDR2 reads ANQGSEA. This CDR3 comprises 14 residues. CDR3 DNA sequence: TGCAGCGTCGACCCGGGACAGGGGAGCCACGAGCAGTACTTC. Translation gives CSVDPGQGSHEQYF.

The chain employs TRBV10-3 and TRBJ2-3; the match to TRBD1 covers 10 bases. With V trimmed by 6 bases and J by 3 bases, 12 bases remained unmatched. The CDR3 runs to 17 residues. Per germline, CDR1 ENHRY and CDR2 SYGVKD. CDR3 region: CAIRPVSEGQGTDTQYF. The CDR3 DNA reads as TGTGCCATCAGACCCGTTTCGGAGGGACAGGGGACAGATACGCAGTATTTT.

The V call is TRBV5-5, the J call TRBJ2-7, with 8 bases identical to TRBD2. Germline V gene data show CDR1 as SGHKS and CDR2 as YYEKEE (reference sequence). The CDR3 is 15 amino acids. The V segment lost 4 bases and the J segment 1 base; nucleotides outside the gene matches: 7. The CDR3 DNA reads TGTGCCAGCAGCCCAAGCGGGAGCCGGTCCTACGAGCAGTACTTC. This encodes CASSPSGSRSYEQYF.

This clone was seen once. The J gene is TRBJ1-2, the V gene TRBV7-9, with 7 bases fitting TRBD1. The CDR3 loop spans 15 amino acids. Germline lookup yields CDR1 SEHNR and CDR2 FQNEAQ (reference sequence). V trimming: 5 bases; J trimming: 3 bases; junction bases outside the gene matches: 9. CDR3 loop: CASSPSSGGDYGYTF. The CDR3 region has the DNA TGTGCCAGCAGCCCAAGCTCAGGGGGAGACTATGGCTACACCTTC. Using reference TRBV7-9 and TRBJ1-2 for the parts outside the CDR3, the full variable domain is DTGVSQNPRHKITKRGQNVTFRCDPISEHNRLYWYRQTLGQGPEFLTYFQNEAQLEKSRLLSDRFSAERPKGSFSTLEIQRTEQGDSAMYLCASSPSSGGDYGYTFGSGTRLTVV.

The rearrangement links TRBV4-3 to TRBJ2-5; D is unclear. CDR3 length: 13 residues. Germline assignment: CDR1 LGHNA and CDR2 YSLEER. V gave up 4 bases and J gave up 4 bases, with 10 bases separating them. CDR3 sequence: CASSPGLGETQYF. CDR3 sequence (DNA): TGCGCCAGCAGCCCCGGGTTGGGAGAGACCCAGTACTTC.

This chain links TRBV29-1 with TRBJ2-7, with 10 positions matching TRBD2. The junction had 10 bases not matched to a gene; V was cut back by 1 base and J by 7 bases. Looked up from germline, CDR1 is SQVTM and CDR2 is ANQGSEA. This CDR3 contains 15 residues. The CDR3 protein is CSVEGEREGLCEQYF. The CDR3 DNA is TGCAGCGTTGAAGGTGAGCGGGAGGGCCTTTGTGAGCAGTACTTC.

This clone was counted between two and nine times. This sequence joins TRBV28 and TRBJ1-4; 8 nucleotides line up with TRBD1. V shed 3 bases and J 7 bases; nucleotides not matched to a gene: 10. CDR1 and CDR2 (germline): MDHEN, SYDVKM. The CDR3 spans 16 residues. The CDR3: CASSFSGQGEAEKLFF. The CDR3 region has the DNA TGTGCCAGCAGTTTTAGTGGACAGGGCGAAGCTGAAAAACTGTTTTTT.

This chain joins TRBV7-8 and TRBJ2-2; 7 bases are a match to TRBD1. V was clipped by 3 bases and J by 0 bases; unmatched bases: 4. Germline V gives CDR1 SGHVS, CDR2 FQNEAQ. CDR3 length: 16 residues. The CDR3 bases are TGTGCCAGCAGCTTGGTAGGACAGGCGAACACCGGGGAGCTGTTTTTT. Amino acids: CASSLVGQANTGELFF. Full variable domain (missing parts from reference TRBV7-8 and TRBJ2-2): GAGVSQSPRYKVAKRGQDVALRCDPISGHVSLFWYQQALGQGPEFLTYFQNEAQLDKSGLPSDRFFAERPEGSVSTLKIQRTQQEDSAVYLCASSLVGQANTGELFFGEGSRLTVL.

The chain joins TRBV9 to TRBJ2-1; 7 nucleotides agree with TRBD2. Germline trimming cut 0 bases from V and 0 bases from J; bases unmatched to any gene: 3. The germline V gene encodes CDR1 SGDLS and CDR2 YYNGEE. This CDR3 is built from 16 residues. The CDR3 spells CASSVAGGVSYNEQFF. In DNA form, the CDR3 reads TGTGCCAGCAGCGTAGCTGGGGGGGTCTCCTACAATGAGCAGTTCTTC. Together with reference TRBV9 and TRBJ2-1, the CDR3 gives the full variable domain: DSGVTQTPKHLITATGQRVTLRCSPRSGDLSVYWYQQSLDQGLQFLIQYYNGEERAKGNILERFSAQQFPDLHSELNLSSLELGDSALYFCASSVAGGVSYNEQFFGPGTRLTVL.

The chain has TRBV18 and TRBJ2-1; TRBD2 agrees at 11 bases. V dropped 1 base and J dropped 0; count of bases not matched to a gene: 5. Per the germline V gene, CDR1 is KGHSH and CDR2 is LQKENI. This CDR3 is built from 18 residues. This chain's CDR3 is CASSPQLAGEGSYNEQFF. Here the CDR3 DNA reads TGTGCCAGCTCACCACAACTAGCGGGAGAGGGCTCCTACAATGAGCAGTTCTTC. Supplemented by reference TRBV18 and TRBJ2-1, the full variable domain reads NAGVMQNPRHLVRRRGQEARLRCSPMKGHSHVYWYRQLPEEGLKFMVYLQKENIIDESGMPKERFSAEFPKEGPSILRIQQVVRGDSAAYFCASSPQLAGEGSYNEQFFGPGTRLTVL.

With respect to this clone: At one boundary the junction diverges from the germline segment, which might be a read error. The gene calls are TRBV7-3 and TRBJ2-2; TRBD2 aligns across 8 bases. CDR1 is SGHTA, CDR2 FQGTGA, per germline. This CDR3 contains 15 residues. CDR3 bases: TGTGCCAGCAGCTTCGGCGGGAGGAACCCCGGGGAGCTGTTTTTT. Amino acids: CASSFGGRNPGELFF. Full variable domain (remainder filled in from reference TRBV7-3 and TRBJ2-2): GAGVSQTPSNKVTEKGKYVELRCDPISGHTALYWYRQSLGQGPEFLIYFQGTGAADDSGLPNDRFFAVRPEGSVSTLKIQRTERGDSAVYLCASSFGGRNPGELFFGEGSRLTVL.

The chain combines TRBV6-1 with TRBJ2-5; D is undetermined. V dropped 5 bases and J dropped 5 bases, with 6 bases sitting between them. This CDR3 region has 11 residues. Per germline, CDR1 MNHNS and CDR2 SASEGT. The CDR3 loop reads CASSYGETQYF. CDR3 sequence (DNA): TGTGCCAGCAGTTACGGGGAGACCCAGTACTTC.

A word on this clone: One junction end disagrees with the germline gene, perhaps due to a read error. This sequence joins TRBV29-1 and TRBJ1-1; 7 positions match TRBD1. The CDR3 is made up of 13 amino acids. In germline, CDR1 is SQVTM, CDR2 ANQGSEA. CDR3 in DNA: TGCAGCGGTGAAAGGGGGCCCGGGACTGAAGCTTTCTTT. Translating it yields CSGERGPGTEAFF.